The 10 T cell receptor beta chains in this list originate from one sample, sequenced in a study of blood T cell repertoires in COVID-19. TCRdb's table, derived via immunoSEQ multiplex PCR, lists solely in-frame clones and lacks some. The data contain 45,000 or so clones, more than 75% of them singletons. What was sequenced was peripheral blood. All receptors derive from a woman at least 80 years old with COVID-19, enrolled during active disease.

J is TRBJ2-2 and V is TRBV29-1; D call uncertain. The CDR3 has 12 residues. Looked up from germline, CDR1 is SQVTM and CDR2 is ANQGSEA. V gave up 1 base and J gave up 6 bases, with 6 bases separating them. In DNA form, the CDR3 reads TGCAGCGTTGAAGCCCCTCCCGGGGAGCTGTTTTTT. Protein sequence: CSVEAPPGELFF.

V usage is TRBV10-3 and J usage is TRBJ1-3; D is unresolved. The CDR3 covers 12 residues. The V and J ends lost 7 bases and 0 bases respectively, with 4 bases between them. Germline CDR1 and CDR2: ENHRY and SYGVKD. The CDR3 sequence: CAIMSSGNTIYF. The CDR3 DNA sequence: TGTGCCATCATGAGCTCTGGAAACACCATATATTTT.

The V gene is TRBV10-3, the J gene TRBJ2-7, with 16 bases matching TRBD2. CDR1 and CDR2 from the germline V gene are ENHRY and SYGVKD. This CDR3 contains 17 residues. The trim removed 6 bases at V and 5 bases at J, leaving 10 bases unmatched. This chain's CDR3 is CAISAGLAGGPVDEQYF. CDR3 DNA: TGTGCCATCAGCGCGGGACTAGCGGGAGGGCCGGTCGACGAGCAGTACTTC.

This rearrangement joins TRBV4-1 to TRBJ2-1; TRBD2 might be the D (5 bases). The length of the CDR3 is 16 residues. The ends were cut back, 2 bases at V and 0 bases at J, with 11 bases in the middle. Germline V lookup: CDR1 MGHRA, CDR2 YSYEKL. The DNA of the CDR3 is TGCGCCAGCAGCCAATGGGTGGGAGACTCCTACAATGAGCAGTTCTTC. Translated: CASSQWVGDSYNEQFF.

The V gene is TRBV27, the J gene TRBJ2-7; TRBD2 aligns across 11 bases. Germline V CDR1 and CDR2: MNHEY, SMNVEV (reference sequence). Trimming took 8 bases from V and 4 from J; bases not matched to a gene: 4. This CDR3 is built from 13 residues. CDR3 sequence reads: CASRGLAVYEQYF. As DNA, the CDR3 is TGTGCCAGCCGGGGACTAGCGGTTTACGAGCAGTACTTC.

The chain couples TRBV18 to TRBJ1-1; D is perhaps TRBD1 (6 bases). This CDR3 comprises 14 residues. Trimming took off 4 bases at V and 7 bases at J, with 16 bases between the two ends. Germline V gene sequence: CDR1 KGHSH, CDR2 LQKENI. In DNA, the CDR3 is TGTGCCAGCTCACGGACCTCCGGGACATATGAAGCTTTCTTT. This gives the protein CASSRTSGTYEAFF.

The chain couples TRBV5-8 to TRBJ1-5; D not certain. V lost 0 bases and J 10 bases, leaving 14 bases between the germline ends. Germline V gene lookup returns CDR1 SGHTS and CDR2 YDEGEE. The CDR3 contains 14 residues. The CDR3 here is CASSLVGRGQPQHF. In DNA form, the CDR3 reads TGTGCCAGCAGCTTGGTTGGCCGGGGTCAACCCCAGCATTTT. The full variable domain, completed using reference TRBV5-8 and TRBJ1-5, is EAGVTQSPTHLIKTRGQQATLRCSPISGHTSVYWYQQALGLGLQFLLWYDEGEERNRGNFPPRFSGRQFPNYSSELNVNALELEDSALYLCASSLVGRGQPQHFGDGTRLSIL.

V is TRBV4-2 and J is TRBJ2-7; D is possibly TRBD2 (6 bases). Germline V gives CDR1 LGHNA, CDR2 YNFKEQ. The CDR3 is 15 amino acids. V lost 1 base and J lost 2, with 12 bases in between. The CDR3 loop reads CASSQGSGPTYEQYF. Here the CDR3 DNA reads TGTGCCAGCAGCCAAGGAAGCGGGCCGACCTACGAGCAGTACTTC.

About this clone itself: Other nucleotide sequences in the sample specify the same CDR3. The chain employs TRBV5-1 and TRBJ2-3; D is undetermined. The CDR3 consists of 12 residues. The germline gives CDR1 SGHRS, CDR2 YFSETQ. The V end was cut by 4 bases, the J end by 3 bases, with 6 bases between. The CDR3 DNA reads TGCGCCAGCAGCCTGACAACAGATACGCAGTATTTT. Protein: CASSLTTDTQYF.

V and J are TRBV7-8 and TRBJ1-5, with 8 bases aligning to TRBD1. V lost 4 bases, J lost 3 bases, and 17 bases stayed unmatched. CDR1 and CDR2 from the germline V gene are SGHVS and FQNEAQ. This CDR3 spans 19 amino acids. The CDR3 is CASSSSRMQGARNNQPQHF. Written as DNA, the CDR3 is TGTGCCAGCAGCTCGTCACGGATGCAGGGGGCGCGAAACAATCAGCCCCAGCATTTT.